The entry below describes one TCR beta chain. Assay: immunoSEQ multiplex PCR; the TCRdb copy retains only in-frame clones and omits some. The sample holds 150,000 to 200,000 clones, around 92% seen once. The data originate from a study of T cell responses to AZD1222 COVID-19 vaccine. Germline CDR1 LGHDT, CDR2 YNNKEL (reference sequence). The CDR3 spans 17 residues. V was clipped by 1 base and J by 0 bases; unmatched bases: 6. J is TRBJ2-1 and V is TRBV3-1 (or the pseudogene TRBV3-2); TRBD1 matches 7 bases. This TCR was sampled from an adult who received the AZD1222 COVID-19 vaccine. The input for sequencing was peripheral blood, taken 28 days after the second AZD1222 dose. The DNA for the CDR3 is TGTGCCAGCAGCCAAGGTCCCAGGGGGAGCTCCTACAATGAGCAGTTCTTC. Its protein is CASSQGPRGSSYNEQFF.